Here is one T cell receptor (beta chain) with its context. Germline values: CDR1 MDHEN, CDR2 SYDVKM. With 6 bases clipped from V and 4 bases from J, the junction kept 15 bases outside the gene matches. There are 16 residues in the CDR3. This sample was taken from a study of technical replicates of blood from a few donors. Clones were read by immunoSEQ multiplex PCR, and TCRdb kept only the in-frame ones, dropping some. The sample consists of some 94,000 clones, about 95% of them appearing once. Sequencing was done on a sample of T cells isolated from PBMCs. The chain couples TRBV28 to TRBJ2-7; TRBD1 aligns across 7 bases. The receptor comes from a human donor in good health. The CDR3 loop reads CASSPPGQLIVYEQYF. CDR3 nucleotide sequence: TGTGCCAGCAGCCCCCCGGGACAGCTTATAGTGTACGAGCAGTACTTC.